Below, 19 T cell receptor beta chains from the same sample are listed, as sequenced in a study of blood T cell repertoires in COVID-19. Clones were sequenced by immunoSEQ multiplex PCR, and TCRdb holds only the in-frame ones, with some missing. Of a few hundred thousand clones in the sample, around 84% were seen once. The specimen sequenced was peripheral blood. These receptors were collected from a woman in her seventies with active or convalescent COVID-19.

The chain couples TRBV3-1 (or the pseudogene TRBV3-2) to TRBJ1-4, with a weak D call TRBD1 (5 bases). V lost 9 bases and J lost 8, with 22 bases in between. The length of the CDR3 is 15 residues. Germline CDR1 LGHDT, CDR2 YNNKEL (reference sequence). CDR3 bases: TGTGCCAGTGCCTCACCCGGGGGGGATACCGAAAAACTGTTTTTT. Translated: CASASPGGDTEKLFF.

V and J are TRBV4-2 and TRBJ1-2, with TRBD1 matching over 7 bases. After removal of 2 bases from V and 11 bases from J, the junction contained 14 bases not matched to a gene. Germline loops: CDR1 LGHNA, CDR2 YNFKEQ. This CDR3 region has 15 residues. The CDR3 loop is CASSQPSIQGPRYTF. For the CDR3, the DNA is TGTGCCAGCAGCCAACCCAGTATACAGGGGCCGAGATACACCTTC.

The gene calls are TRBV6-2 or TRBV6-3 and TRBJ1-5, with D tentatively TRBD1 (6 bases). CDR1 MNHEY and CDR2 SVGEGT come from the germline V gene. V was clipped by 2 bases and J by 0 bases, with 14 bases between them. The CDR3 length is 17 residues. The CDR3 sequence is CASSYPTQGNSNQPQHF. CDR3 DNA: TGTGCCAGCAGTTACCCAACCCAGGGGAATAGCAATCAGCCCCAGCATTTT.

This rearrangement joins TRBV25-1 to TRBJ2-5; the match to TRBD1 covers 7 bases. Germline CDR1 reads MGHDK; CDR2 reads SYGVNS. The CDR3 is made up of 17 amino acids. V dropped 2 bases and J dropped 1; count of bases not matched to a gene: 10. CDR3 residues: CASSETLHRGGQETQYF. CDR3 bases: TGTGCCAGCAGTGAAACGTTACACAGGGGTGGCCAAGAGACCCAGTACTTC.

The chain carries TRBV5-6 and TRBJ1-1, with D tentatively TRBD1 (5 bases). Germline V gene sequence: CDR1 SGHDT, CDR2 YYEEEE. V lost 3 bases to trimming and J lost 3 bases, with 9 bases between them. The CDR3 has 13 residues. The CDR3 nucleotides read TGTGCCAGCAGCTGGGGCACCTACACTGAAGCTTTCTTT. It translates to CASSWGTYTEAFF. The complete variable domain, with remaining parts taken from reference TRBV5-6 and TRBJ1-1, reads DAGVTQSPTHLIKTRGQQVTLRCSPKSGHDTVSWYQQALGQGPQFIFQYYEEEERQRGNFPDRFSGHQFPNYSSELNVNALLLGDSALYLCASSWGTYTEAFFGQGTRLTVV.

The chain employs TRBV27 and TRBJ2-3; TRBD2 agrees at 10 bases. Unmatched junction bases numbered 10, after V lost 5 bases and J lost 2 bases. Per the germline V gene, CDR1 is MNHEY and CDR2 is SMNVEV (reference sequence). The CDR3 loop spans 17 amino acids. The CDR3 spells CASSEYALAGVTDTQYF. DNA for the CDR3: TGTGCCAGCAGTGAATACGCCCTAGCGGGGGTCACAGATACGCAGTATTTT.

This clone has only one observation. J is TRBJ2-1 and V is TRBV5-5; perhaps TRBD1 as D (5 bases). Germline CDR1 and CDR2: SGHKS and YYEKEE (reference sequence). This CDR3 has 16 amino acids. Trimming took 0 bases from V and 6 from J, leaving 16 bases between them. The CDR3 is CASSLVTVLDLNEQFF. CDR3 bases: TGTGCCAGCAGCTTGGTGACAGTATTGGACCTCAATGAGCAGTTCTTC.

This chain joins TRBV28 and TRBJ2-7, with a tentative D call TRBD1 (6 bases). V lost 1 base, J lost 4 bases, and 14 bases lay in between. This CDR3 is 15 amino acids long. In germline, CDR1 is MDHEN, CDR2 SYDVKM. In DNA form, the CDR3 reads TGTGCCAGCAGTTTATTAGGAGTAGGACAGTACGAGCAGTACTTC. Translated, it gives CASSLLGVGQYEQYF.

To note about this clone: The sample contains more than one DNA sequence encoding this CDR3. This chain joins TRBV6-4 and TRBJ1-1, with 7 nucleotides matching TRBD1. The CDR3 has 13 amino acids. Germline CDR1 is MRHNA and CDR2 is SNTAGT. J lost 4 bases, V lost 8 bases, and 7 bases had no gene match. Here the CDR3 reads CASSEQGGTEAFF. The CDR3 DNA is TGTGCCAGCTCGGAGCAGGGGGGCACTGAAGCTTTCTTT.

The CDR3 coding sequence is TGTGCCAGCAGCTTGGCTTTTGAGCAGTTCTTC. This sequence encodes CASSLAFEQFF. This rearrangement joins TRBV5-6 to TRBJ2-1; D is undetermined. Trimming stripped 0 bases from V and 9 bases from J, with 4 bases between. This CDR3 has 11 residues. Per germline, CDR1 SGHDT and CDR2 YYEEEE.

V usage is TRBV6-5 and J usage is TRBJ1-1, with D possibly TRBD1 on 6 matching bases. This CDR3 is 13 amino acids long. CDR1 is MNHEY, CDR2 SVGAGI, per germline. V was pared by 5 bases and J by 5 bases, with 12 bases between. The CDR3 DNA reads TGTGCCAGCAGTAGGGGCAGGGGTACTGAAGCTTTCTTT. This gives the protein CASSRGRGTEAFF.

This chain links TRBV24-1 with TRBJ2-2; D is unresolved. Trimming removed 0 bases from V and 1 base from J, with 8 bases in between. CDR1 KGHDR and CDR2 SFDVKD come from the germline V gene. The CDR3 is made up of 16 amino acids. CDR3 amino acids: CATSDLLGENTGELFF. CDR3 nucleotide sequence: TGTGCCACCAGTGATTTGCTTGGAGAGAACACCGGGGAGCTGTTTTTT.

CDR3 nucleotides: TGCGCCAGCAGCCTCAGACAGGGGTCAAATTCACCCCTCCACTTT. Amino acids: CASSLRQGSNSPLHF. The chain combines TRBV5-1 with TRBJ1-6, with 8 positions matching TRBD1. Germline V lookup: CDR1 SGHRS, CDR2 YFSETQ. CDR3 length equals 15 residues. J gave up 7 bases and V 4 bases, and 7 bases lay outside the gene matches.

This rearrangement joins TRBV7-2 to TRBJ2-1; 13 nucleotides line up with TRBD2. Germline loops: CDR1 SGHTA, CDR2 FQGNSA. Unmatched junction bases numbered 9, after V lost 3 bases and J lost 7 bases. The CDR3 has 17 amino acids. CDR3 sequence: CASSFQGLAGEDNEQFF. The CDR3 DNA reads as TGTGCCAGCAGCTTTCAAGGACTAGCGGGGGAGGATAATGAGCAGTTCTTC. The entire variable domain, with the rest obtained from reference TRBV7-2 and TRBJ2-1, is as follows: GAGVSQSPSNKVTEKGKDVELRCDPISGHTALYWYRQSLGQGLEFLIYFQGNSAPDKSGLPSDRFSAERTGGSVSTLTIQRTQQEDSAVYLCASSFQGLAGEDNEQFFGPGTRLTVL.

CDR3 bases: TGTGCCAGCAGCCCCCAATACGGCACTGAAGCTTTCTTT. This codes for CASSPQYGTEAFF. The V gene is TRBV6-2 or TRBV6-3, the J gene TRBJ1-1; D is unclear. The germline V and J ends were trimmed by 6 bases and 4 bases, with 12 bases remaining between them. Germline V gene data show CDR1 as MNHEY and CDR2 as SVGEGT. The CDR3 spans 13 residues.

The V and J genes are TRBV11-2 and TRBJ1-1; no firm D call. With 8 bases removed from V and 1 base from J, the gap between germline ends came to 8 bases. In germline, CDR1 is SGHAT, CDR2 FQNNGV. The CDR3 is 12 amino acids. The CDR3 here is CASRPQNTEAFF. The CDR3 coding sequence is TGTGCCAGCCGTCCACAGAACACTGAAGCTTTCTTT.

The chain combines TRBV19 with TRBJ1-2; no definite D call. Deletions cut 6 bases from V and 0 bases from J, with 14 bases between. This CDR3 has 15 amino acids. Germline CDR1 and CDR2: LNHDA and SQIVND (reference sequence). CDR3 DNA: TGTGCCAGTAGCCCCTACAATCTAGCTAACTATGGCTACACCTTC. As protein: CASSPYNLANYGYTF.

The CDR3: CASSKGGVGEKLFF. The CDR3 DNA is TGTGCCAGCTCCAAAGGGGGCGTGGGTGAAAAACTGTTTTTT. The chain combines TRBV18 with TRBJ1-4; 7 nucleotides agree with TRBD1. Losses at the gene ends were 6 bases for V and 7 bases for J; bases not matched to a gene: 8. The CDR3 runs to 14 residues. Germline V gene sequence: CDR1 KGHSH, CDR2 LQKENI.

The chain couples TRBV6-6 to TRBJ1-1; D may be TRBD1 (6 bases). Germline V gene lookup returns CDR1 MNHNY and CDR2 SVGAGI (reference sequence). The V end was cut by 5 bases, the J end by 2 bases, with 18 bases between. The CDR3 contains 16 residues. CDR3 protein: CASSRGVGTLNTEAFF. The CDR3 region has the DNA TGTGCCAGCAGTAGGGGCGTGGGGACACTTAACACTGAAGCTTTCTTT.